The subject of this entry is one T cell receptor beta chain. The J segment lost 2 bases and the V segment lost 2 bases, leaving 3 bases of the junction unmatched. The CDR3 has 14 amino acids. Germline CDR1 and CDR2: MNHEY and SMNVEV (reference sequence). Produced via immunoSEQ multiplex PCR; TCRdb's table is partial and in-frame only. The top ten clones hold around 50% of a sample with about 39,000 clones, 83% of them seen once. The sample is drawn from a study of control samples from healthy donors and cancer patients. The J gene is TRBJ2-7, the V gene TRBV27; 7 bases are a match to TRBD2. Sample: blood. The TCR originated in a man aged 55 to 70 in good health. CDR3 sequence (DNA): TGTGCCAGCAGTTTAACTAGCGAAACCTACGAGCAGTACTTC. It codes for CASSLTSETYEQYF.